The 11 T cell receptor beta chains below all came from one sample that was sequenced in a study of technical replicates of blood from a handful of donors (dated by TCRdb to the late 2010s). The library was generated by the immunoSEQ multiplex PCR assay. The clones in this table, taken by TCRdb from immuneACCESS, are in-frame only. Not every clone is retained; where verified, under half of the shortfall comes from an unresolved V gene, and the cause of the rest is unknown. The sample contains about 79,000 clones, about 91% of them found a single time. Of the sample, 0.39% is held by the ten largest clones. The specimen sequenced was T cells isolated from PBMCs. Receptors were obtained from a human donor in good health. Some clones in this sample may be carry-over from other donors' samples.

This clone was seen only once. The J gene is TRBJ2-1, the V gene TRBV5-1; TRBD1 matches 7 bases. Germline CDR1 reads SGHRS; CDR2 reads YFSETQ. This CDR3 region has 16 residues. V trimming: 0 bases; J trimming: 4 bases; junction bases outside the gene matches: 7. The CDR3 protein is CASSLEPGQFYNEQFF. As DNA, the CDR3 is TGCGCCAGCAGCTTGGAACCGGGACAGTTTTACAATGAGCAGTTCTTC.

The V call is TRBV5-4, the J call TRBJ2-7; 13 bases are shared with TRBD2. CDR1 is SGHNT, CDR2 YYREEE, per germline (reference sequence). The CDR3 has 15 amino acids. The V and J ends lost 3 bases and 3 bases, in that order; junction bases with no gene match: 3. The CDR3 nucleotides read TGTGCCAGCAGCTCCGGGACTAGCGGGAACTACGAGCAGTACTTC. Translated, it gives CASSSGTSGNYEQYF.

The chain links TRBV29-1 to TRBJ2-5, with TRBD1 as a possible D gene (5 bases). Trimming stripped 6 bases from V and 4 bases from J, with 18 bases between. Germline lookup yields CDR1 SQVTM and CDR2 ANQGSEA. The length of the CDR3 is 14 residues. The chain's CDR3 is CSVRSVGRGETQYF. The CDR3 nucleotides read TGCAGCGTCCGCTCTGTAGGTAGGGGAGAGACCCAGTACTTC.

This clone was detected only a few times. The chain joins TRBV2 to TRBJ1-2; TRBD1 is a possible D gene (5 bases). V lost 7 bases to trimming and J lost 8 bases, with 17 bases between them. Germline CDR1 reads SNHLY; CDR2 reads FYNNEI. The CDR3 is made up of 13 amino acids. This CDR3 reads CASTGGRGNGYTF. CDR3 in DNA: TGTGCCAGCACCGGGGGTAGAGGGAACGGCTACACCTTC.

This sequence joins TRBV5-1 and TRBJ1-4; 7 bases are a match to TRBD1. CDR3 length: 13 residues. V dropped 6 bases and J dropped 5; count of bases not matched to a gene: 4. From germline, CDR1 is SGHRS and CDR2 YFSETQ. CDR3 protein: CASNSGGNEKLFF. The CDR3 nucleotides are TGCGCCAGCAATTCAGGGGGGAATGAAAAACTGTTTTTT.

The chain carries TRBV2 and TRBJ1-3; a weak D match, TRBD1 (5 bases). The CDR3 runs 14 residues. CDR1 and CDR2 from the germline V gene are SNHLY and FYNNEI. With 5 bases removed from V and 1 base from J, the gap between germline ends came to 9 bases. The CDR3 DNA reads TGTGCCAGCAGTATGACAGTGTCTGGAAACACCATATATTTT. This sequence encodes CASSMTVSGNTIYF.

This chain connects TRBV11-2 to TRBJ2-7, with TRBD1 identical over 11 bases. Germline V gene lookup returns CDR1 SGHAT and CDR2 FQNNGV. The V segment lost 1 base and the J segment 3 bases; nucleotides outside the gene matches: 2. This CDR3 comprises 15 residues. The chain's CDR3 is CASSLGTGGIYEQYF. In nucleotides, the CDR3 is TGTGCCAGCAGCTTAGGGACAGGGGGCATCTACGAGCAGTACTTC. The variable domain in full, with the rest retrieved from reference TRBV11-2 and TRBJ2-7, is EAGVAQSPRYKIIEKRQSVAFWCNPISGHATLYWYQQILGQGPKLLIQFQNNGVVDDSQLPKDRFSAERLKGVDSTLKIQPAKLEDSAVYLCASSLGTGGIYEQYFGPGTRLTVT.

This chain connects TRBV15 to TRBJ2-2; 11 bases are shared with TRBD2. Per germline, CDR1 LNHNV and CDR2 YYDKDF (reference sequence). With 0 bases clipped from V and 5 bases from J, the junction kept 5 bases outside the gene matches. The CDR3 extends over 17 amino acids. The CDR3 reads CATSRDLAGGRTGELFF. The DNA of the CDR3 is TGTGCCACCAGCAGAGATTTAGCGGGAGGGCGGACCGGGGAGCTGTTTTTT.

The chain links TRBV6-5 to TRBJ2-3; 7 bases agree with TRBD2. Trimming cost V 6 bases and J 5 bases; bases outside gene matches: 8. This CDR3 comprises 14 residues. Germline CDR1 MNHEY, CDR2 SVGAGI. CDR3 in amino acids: CASRSYAGVDTQYF. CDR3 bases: TGTGCCAGCAGATCCTACGCGGGAGTAGATACGCAGTATTTT.

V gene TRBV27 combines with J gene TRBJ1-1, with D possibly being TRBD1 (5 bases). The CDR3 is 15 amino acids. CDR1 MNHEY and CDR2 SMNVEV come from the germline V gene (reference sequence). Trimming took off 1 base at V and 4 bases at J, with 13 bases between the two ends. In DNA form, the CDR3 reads TGTGCCAGCAGTTTATATTCGGGGAGGGGCACTGAAGCTTTCTTT. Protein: CASSLYSGRGTEAFF.

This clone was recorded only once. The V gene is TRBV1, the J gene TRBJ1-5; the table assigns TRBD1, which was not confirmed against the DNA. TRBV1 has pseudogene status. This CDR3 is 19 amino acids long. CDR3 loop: CTSSQVGTRLKNSNQPQHF. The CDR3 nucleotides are TGCACCAGCAGCCAAGTGGGGACACGTCTAAAGAATAGCAATCAGCCCCAGCATTTT.